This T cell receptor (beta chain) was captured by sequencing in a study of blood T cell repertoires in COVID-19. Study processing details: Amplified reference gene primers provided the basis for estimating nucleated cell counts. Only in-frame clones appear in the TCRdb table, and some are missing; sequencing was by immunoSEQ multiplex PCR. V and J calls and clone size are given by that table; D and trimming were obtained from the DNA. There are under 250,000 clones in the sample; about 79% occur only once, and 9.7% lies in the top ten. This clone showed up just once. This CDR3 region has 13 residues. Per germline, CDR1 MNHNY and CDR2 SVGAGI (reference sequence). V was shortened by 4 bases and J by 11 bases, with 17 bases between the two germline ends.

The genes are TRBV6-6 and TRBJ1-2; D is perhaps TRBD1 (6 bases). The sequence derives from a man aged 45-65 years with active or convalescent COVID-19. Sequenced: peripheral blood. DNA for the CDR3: TGTGCCAGCAGTTCATCGACAGGCCCGGGGTACACCTTC. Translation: CASSSSTGPGYTF.